This TCR beta chain was observed in a study of blood T cells in healthy people across ages. Study summary: Capture by template switching was about one barcoded beta molecule per two T cells.

This clonotype was counted only a few times. CDR1 is SGHTA, CDR2 FQGNSA, per germline. Between the trimmed V and J ends, which lost 4 bases and 4 bases, there was a span of 13 bases. The CDR3 covers 14 residues. Combining a sample-barcoded 5' primer with a J-beta primer mix, a second PCR ran for roughly 6 to 11 cycles. Any given sample supplied a minimum of 2.5 million CDR3-containing paired-end reads. TCRdb re-called the 5' RACE reads through MiXCR, storing one row per CDR3 protein. The top ten clones hold around 13% of a sample with some 1.1 million distinct CDR3 sequences, less than 45% of them seen once.

Sample: blood. This TCR was recovered from a man in his late teens or twenties in good health. This chain joins TRBV7-2 and TRBJ1-2; D is perhaps TRBD1 (6 bases). The CDR3 here is CASSSSQGGYGYTF. For the CDR3, the DNA is TGTGCCAGCAGCTCGAGTCAAGGGGGCTATGGCTACACCTTC.